This T cell receptor beta chain was observed in a study of blood T cells in healthy people across ages. CDR3 length: 14 amino acids. J was trimmed by 2 bases and V by 3 bases; bases with no gene match: 3. Germline CDR1 reads DFQATT; CDR2 reads SNEGSKA (reference sequence). Study results and limitations: Per-million-T-cell TCR beta diversity fell roughly linearly with age.

Together with a sample-barcoded 5' primer, a J-beta primer mix was included in a second PCR lasting roughly 6 to 12 cycles. MiXCR, run by TCRdb on the 5' RACE reads, gives a single entry per CDR3 protein. This repertoire shows about 750,000 distinct CDR3 sequences, less than 70% found once; its top ten account for around 41%. Comment on this clonotype: Its cognate antigen is unknown.

This clonotype was sampled from an elderly man in good health. Sequenced sample: blood. V gene TRBV20-1 combines with J gene TRBJ1-5, with 8 nucleotides matching TRBD1. The CDR3 loop is CSARGQVGNQPQHF. CDR3 in DNA: TGCAGTGCTAGGGGACAGGTAGGCAATCAGCCCCAGCATTTT.